This record concerns one T cell receptor (beta chain) sequence. These data originate in a study of technical replicates of blood from a few donors. Unmatched junction bases numbered 10, after V lost 4 bases and J lost 14 bases. Germline loops: CDR1 SGHDT, CDR2 YYEEEE. This CDR3 is built from 13 residues. Some clones are missing from TCRdb's copy, which holds only in-frame ones; the method was immunoSEQ multiplex PCR. Among about 69,000 clones listed, 75% to 90% were seen once. This receptor was taken from a human donor in good health. Some clones in this sample may be carry-over from other donors' samples. V usage is TRBV5-6 and J usage is TRBJ1-2; 11 bases agree with TRBD1. The source material was PBMCs. DNA for the CDR3: TGTGCCAGCAGCCCCCGGGACAGGGGGGATGTGACCTTC. Protein sequence: CASSPRDRGDVTF.